The 5 T cell receptor beta chains below come from one sample, sequenced in a study of blood T cell repertoires in COVID-19 (dated by TCRdb to 2020 to 2022). The library was produced with the immunoSEQ multiplex PCR assay. Sourced from immuneACCESS, this table was stored by TCRdb with only in-frame sequences that have V and J called. A share of the clones is absent; for the studies checked, an unresolved V gene accounts for under half, and the remainder has no known explanation. This sample holds roughly 440,000 clones; around 88% were observed only once. The ten most abundant clones make up around 13% of the sample. Sequenced material: peripheral blood. The receptor source for this set is a woman aged 45-65 years with COVID-19, enrolled during active disease.

The rearrangement uses TRBV25-1 and TRBJ1-2; a weak D match, TRBD1 (5 bases). The CDR3 is 14 residues long. Germline V CDR1 and CDR2: MGHDK, SYGVNS. V was cut by 0 bases and J by 8 bases, with 13 bases left in between. CDR3 amino acids: CASSEYRGHRGYTF. CDR3 in DNA: TGTGCCAGCAGTGAATATCGCGGACATCGGGGCTACACCTTC.

This clone showed up just a few times. The V gene is TRBV2, the J gene TRBJ2-1; TRBD2 agrees at 7 bases. This CDR3 has 14 residues. Germline V CDR1 and CDR2: SNHLY, FYNNEI. Germline trimming cut 7 bases from V and 4 bases from J; bases unmatched to any gene: 7. CDR3 amino acids: CASIAWGGYNEQFF. DNA of the CDR3: TGTGCCAGCATCGCTTGGGGGGGGTACAATGAGCAGTTCTTC.

This chain uses TRBV9 with TRBJ2-7, with TRBD1 matching over 9 bases. CDR3 length equals 14 residues. Germline-derived CDR1 and CDR2 are SGDLS and YYNGEE. V shed 0 bases, J shed 6 bases, and the junction held 4 bases outside the gene matches. The CDR3 spells CASSVEGQGSEQYF. CDR3 sequence (DNA): TGTGCCAGCAGCGTAGAAGGACAGGGGAGCGAGCAGTACTTC. Variable domain in full (rest from reference TRBV9 and TRBJ2-7): DSGVTQTPKHLITATGQRVTLRCSPRSGDLSVYWYQQSLDQGLQFLIQYYNGEERAKGNILERFSAQQFPDLHSELNLSSLELGDSALYFCASSVEGQGSEQYFGPGTRLTVT.

This chain links TRBV29-1 with TRBJ1-2; D may be TRBD1 (6 bases). This CDR3 has 13 residues. The V end was cut by 5 bases, the J end by 8 bases, with 18 bases between. Germline V gene sequence: CDR1 SQVTM, CDR2 ANQGSEA. The CDR3 DNA follows: TGCAGCGTTCGGACAGTCGTGGCTGACGGCTACACCTTC. Its translation: CSVRTVVADGYTF.

This rearrangement joins TRBV28 to TRBJ1-1; 10 bases agree with TRBD1. Germline CDR1 is MDHEN and CDR2 is SYDVKM. The CDR3 has 13 amino acids. V shed 6 bases and J 10 bases; nucleotides not matched to a gene: 8. The CDR3 loop is CASSSPDRGLAFF. DNA of the CDR3: TGTGCCAGCAGCTCCCCGGACAGGGGGTTAGCTTTCTTT.